These 26 T cell receptor beta chains share one sample of origin, sequenced in a study of blood T cell repertoires in COVID-19. Profiled with immunoSEQ multiplex PCR; TCRdb holds only in-frame clones, not every one. The sample has about 110,000 clones, approximately 86% seen once. The material sequenced was peripheral blood. Source of these receptors: a woman aged 45-65 years with active or convalescent COVID-19.

This rearrangement joins TRBV10-3 to TRBJ1-2; 12 nucleotides agree with TRBD1. Germline trimming cut 6 bases from V and 6 bases from J; bases unmatched to any gene: 5. There are 14 residues in the CDR3. The germline V gene encodes CDR1 ENHRY and CDR2 SYGVKD. The DNA for the CDR3 is TGTGCCATCAGGGGACAGGGGGCCAGGCATGGCTACACCTTC. Translated: CAIRGQGARHGYTF.

This clone appeared once. V gene TRBV5-6 combines with J gene TRBJ1-2; D gene ambiguous. Germline CDR1 is SGHDT and CDR2 is YYEEEE. V lost 4 bases to trimming and J lost 7 bases, with 14 bases between them. The length of the CDR3 is 13 residues. CDR3 nucleotide sequence: TGTGCCAGCAGCCTCGGTGGGCCGGTTGGCTACACCTTC. This sequence encodes CASSLGGPVGYTF.

The chain uses TRBV7-2 and TRBJ2-7; the match to TRBD2 covers 11 bases. Germline V CDR1 and CDR2: SGHTA, FQGNSA. This CDR3 is built from 16 residues. The ends lost 6 bases at V and 2 bases at J; junction bases unmatched: 9. The CDR3 loop reads CASRPVTSGIAYEQYF. In DNA, the CDR3 is TGTGCCAGCAGGCCGGTGACTAGCGGGATTGCCTACGAGCAGTACTTC.

The chain couples TRBV29-1 to TRBJ2-5, with D hard to call. V lost 6 bases, J lost 5 bases, and 13 bases lay in between. Per germline, CDR1 SQVTM and CDR2 ANQGSEA. The CDR3 has 12 amino acids. In nucleotides, the CDR3 is TGCAGCGTCCACCTAGTCGCCGAGACCCAGTACTTC. This gives the protein CSVHLVAETQYF.

The chain uses TRBV6-5 and TRBJ2-7; D is uncertain. V gave up 2 bases and J gave up 3 bases, with 2 bases separating them. This CDR3 region has 11 residues. CDR1 and CDR2 (germline): MNHEY, SVGAGI. CDR3 nucleotides: TGTGCCAGCAGTTACCTCTACGAGCAGTACTTC. It translates to CASSYLYEQYF.

The chain recombines TRBV19 with TRBJ2-1, with 8 bases that match TRBD2. CDR3 length: 16 residues. V shed 3 bases, J shed 6 bases, and the junction held 10 bases outside the gene matches. Germline values: CDR1 LNHDA, CDR2 SQIVND (reference sequence). The CDR3 bases are TGTGCCAGTAGTATTCACGCGGGAGGTTCATCCAATGAGCAGTTCTTC. The encoded protein is CASSIHAGGSSNEQFF. The entire variable domain, with the rest obtained from reference TRBV19 and TRBJ2-1, is as follows: DGGITQSPKYLFRKEGQNVTLSCEQNLNHDAMYWYRQDPGQGLRLIYYSQIVNDFQKGDIAEGYSVSREKKESFPLTVTSAQKNPTAFYLCASSIHAGGSSNEQFFGPGTRLTVL.

V and J are TRBV9 and TRBJ2-6; 7 nucleotides align to TRBD1. The junction had 5 bases not matched to a gene; V was cut back by 2 bases and J by 0 bases. This CDR3 contains 17 residues. Looked up from germline, CDR1 is SGDLS and CDR2 is YYNGEE. Written as DNA, the CDR3 is TGTGCCAGCAGCGTTGACAGGGAATACTCTGGGGCCAACGTCCTGACTTTC. Encoded protein: CASSVDREYSGANVLTF.

The table lists this clone with a count of one. This chain links TRBV6-2 or TRBV6-3 with TRBJ1-5; D is ambiguous. CDR3 length: 15 residues. Germline V CDR1 and CDR2: MNHEY, SVGEGT. Trimming cost V 5 bases and J 4 bases, with 15 bases left between them. The CDR3 nucleotides read TGTGCCAGCAGTGCCGGCGGGTTGCCGAATCAGCCCCAGCATTTT. This gives the protein CASSAGGLPNQPQHF.

The chain joins TRBV5-6 to TRBJ2-7, with TRBD2 matching over 8 bases. This CDR3 region has 16 residues. The V and J ends lost 0 bases and 0 bases, in that order; junction bases with no gene match: 5. Germline V lookup: CDR1 SGHDT, CDR2 YYEEEE. CDR3 nucleotides: TGTGCCAGCAGCTTGGAGGTAGCGGGGTCCTCCTACGAGCAGTACTTC. Its translation: CASSLEVAGSSYEQYF.

The chain employs TRBV6-5 and TRBJ2-3; the D gene is possibly TRBD1 (6 bases). CDR3 size: 13 residues. Germline values: CDR1 MNHEY, CDR2 SVGAGI. V was cut by 8 bases and J by 4 bases, with 13 bases left in between. The CDR3 DNA follows: TGTGCCAGCTTTCGGGCAGGGGCAGATACGCAGTATTTT. It is translated as CASFRAGADTQYF.

This chain's CDR3 is CASSVAASGNYEQYF. DNA of the CDR3: TGTGCCAGCAGCGTAGCAGCTAGCGGGAACTACGAGCAGTACTTC. This sequence joins TRBV9 and TRBJ2-7, with 9 positions matching TRBD2. Germline values: CDR1 SGDLS, CDR2 YYNGEE. The CDR3 spans 15 residues. V shed 0 bases and J 3 bases; nucleotides not matched to a gene: 4.

This clone has a single count. The chain links TRBV2 to TRBJ2-6, with D uncertain. This CDR3 has 16 residues. Germline assignment: CDR1 SNHLY and CDR2 FYNNEI. The V end lost 4 bases, the J end lost 0 bases, and 10 bases lay between the germline ends. CDR3 region: CASSGQVGSGANVLTF. The CDR3 coding sequence is TGTGCCAGCAGTGGGCAGGTGGGCTCTGGGGCCAACGTCCTGACTTTC. The full variable domain, its missing parts supplied by reference TRBV2 and TRBJ2-6, is EPEVTQTPSHQVTQMGQEVILRCVPISNHLYFYWYRQILGQKVEFLVSFYNNEISEKSEIFDDQFSVERPDGSNFTLKIRSTKLEDSAMYFCASSGQVGSGANVLTFGAGSRLTVL.

The V call is TRBV10-3, the J call TRBJ2-7, with 14 positions matching TRBD2. The CDR3 is 16 amino acids. V lost 5 bases and J lost 0; bases outside the gene matches: 3. Germline CDR1 ENHRY, CDR2 SYGVKD. The CDR3 loop is CAISPGTSGSSYEQYF. As DNA, the CDR3 is TGTGCCATCAGTCCCGGGACTAGCGGGAGCTCCTACGAGCAGTACTTC.

The chain has TRBV5-5 and TRBJ2-1; the D gene is possibly TRBD1 (6 bases). Germline V gene sequence: CDR1 SGHKS, CDR2 YYEKEE (reference sequence). V was clipped by 4 bases and J by 14 bases, with 19 bases between them. This CDR3 spans 13 amino acids. In nucleotides, the CDR3 is TGTGCCAGCAGCCCGACGGTGGGGGCCCGGGAGTTCTTC. This gives the protein CASSPTVGAREFF.

This rearrangement joins TRBV14 to TRBJ1-1, with a tentative D call TRBD1 (6 bases). V shed 2 bases and J shed 3 bases, with 13 bases lying between them. The germline gives CDR1 SGHDN, CDR2 FVKESK. The CDR3 is 15 amino acids. The CDR3 DNA follows: TGTGCCAGCAGCCAATTACAGGGACGGGACACTGAAGCTTTCTTT. Translating gives CASSQLQGRDTEAFF.

The V and J genes are TRBV11-1 and TRBJ2-6; D is unclear. There are 15 residues in the CDR3. Germline values: CDR1 SGHAT, CDR2 FQDESV (reference sequence). The V and J ends lost 5 bases and 0 bases respectively, with 8 bases between them. The DNA for the CDR3 is TGTGCCAGCAGCGCACCAGGCTCTGGGGCCAACGTCCTGACTTTC. Its translation: CASSAPGSGANVLTF.

The chain combines TRBV2 with TRBJ2-1, with 7 positions matching TRBD1. V shed 7 bases and J 3 bases; nucleotides not matched to a gene: 3. CDR3 length equals 13 residues. The germline CDR1 and CDR2 sequences are SNHLY and FYNNEI. In DNA form, the CDR3 reads TGTGCCAGCAATAGGGACAGCTACAATGAGCAGTTCTTC. This codes for CASNRDSYNEQFF.

This clone was seen a single time. The chain carries TRBV10-3 and TRBJ1-3; D unclear. With 2 bases removed from V and 4 bases from J, the gap between germline ends came to 12 bases. Germline assignment: CDR1 ENHRY and CDR2 SYGVKD. The CDR3 has 15 amino acids. CDR3 amino acids: CAISEPTSGGNTIYF. CDR3 nucleotides: TGTGCCATCAGTGAGCCGACATCGGGGGGAAACACCATATATTTT.

V gene TRBV12-2 combines with J gene TRBJ2-4; TRBD2 was called by the table and not checked on the DNA. TRBV12-2 is an annotated pseudogene. The CDR3 has 14 amino acids. CDR3 residues: CASRYGEAKNIQYF. As DNA, the CDR3 is TGTGCAAGTCGCTATGGGGAGGCCAAAAACATTCAGTACTTC.

The rearrangement joins TRBV7-2 to TRBJ2-7, with 9 bases that match TRBD2. Germline trimming cut 3 bases from V and 7 bases from J; bases unmatched to any gene: 7. In germline, CDR1 is SGHTA, CDR2 FQGNSA. The CDR3 covers 14 residues. The CDR3 DNA reads as TGTGCCAGCAGCTTTGCGGGAGGGCCGAGGGAGCAGTACTTC. Its protein product is CASSFAGGPREQYF.

The chain couples TRBV11-2 to TRBJ2-5; the D gene is possibly TRBD1 (6 bases). Germline assignment: CDR1 SGHAT and CDR2 FQNNGV. The CDR3 is made up of 14 amino acids. With 7 bases removed from V and 4 bases from J, the gap between germline ends came to 16 bases. The CDR3 region has the DNA TGTGCCAGCACCCTGGGGGCAGTCGGAGAGACCCAGTACTTC. Encoded protein: CASTLGAVGETQYF.

This clone was seen only once. The junction and the germline gene differ at one end; a read error may be behind it. The V call is TRBV7-7, the J call TRBJ2-2, with 7 bases matching TRBD1. The CDR3 spans 15 residues. The germline CDR1 and CDR2 sequences are SSHAT and FNYEAQ (reference sequence). As DNA, the CDR3 is TGTGCTAGCAGCCCCGACAGGGAATGGACCGGGGAGCTGTTTTTT. Encoded protein: CASSPDREWTGELFF.

V is TRBV18 and J is TRBJ2-1; perhaps TRBD2 as D (5 bases). The CDR3 covers 13 residues. The germline CDR1 and CDR2 sequences are KGHSH and LQKENI. The V gene lost 1 base and the J gene lost 9 bases, with 10 bases spanning the gap. The CDR3 sequence is CASSPQRVREQFF. In DNA, the CDR3 is TGTGCCAGCTCACCACAGAGGGTTCGTGAGCAGTTCTTC.

This chain joins TRBV5-1 and TRBJ1-1; the D is unclear. The CDR3 runs to 11 residues. The V and J ends lost 0 bases and 8 bases respectively, with 5 bases between them. Germline CDR1 is SGHRS and CDR2 is YFSETQ. The CDR3: CASSLGLEAFF. In DNA, the CDR3 is TGCGCCAGCAGCTTGGGACTGGAAGCTTTCTTT.

The chain carries TRBV27 and TRBJ1-6; no clear D. Trimming left V 7 bases short and J 7 bases short, with 14 bases between. Germline V gene sequence: CDR1 MNHEY, CDR2 SMNVEV (reference sequence). This CDR3 is built from 14 residues. The CDR3 loop reads CASKLSRWNSPLHF. CDR3 DNA sequence: TGTGCCAGCAAGCTAAGTAGATGGAATTCACCCCTCCACTTT.

This clone was seen only a few times. The chain recombines TRBV10-3 with TRBJ1-1; 11 positions agree with TRBD1. Looked up from germline, CDR1 is ENHRY and CDR2 is SYGVKD. Trimming took 9 bases from V and 1 from J; bases not matched to a gene: 10. The CDR3 is made up of 16 amino acids. The chain's CDR3 is CAILPGQGDSNTEAFF. CDR3 DNA: TGTGCCATACTACCGGGACAGGGGGATTCGAACACTGAAGCTTTCTTT.